This TCR beta chain was captured by sequencing in a study of T cell clones after liver transplantation. Assay: immunoSEQ multiplex PCR; the TCRdb copy retains only in-frame clones and omits some. The sample yields more than 95,000 clones, more than 75% seen once. The CDR3 totals 15 residues. In germline, CDR1 is KGHSH, CDR2 LQKENI. Deletions cut 2 bases from V and 4 bases from J, with 14 bases between. The sequence came from a human donor who received a liver transplant. The source material was CD4+ T cells from blood, sampled before liver transplant. V usage is TRBV18 and J usage is TRBJ1-1, with D possibly being TRBD1 (6 bases). Here the CDR3 reads CASSPSKGGATEAFF. Written as DNA, the CDR3 is TGTGCCAGCTCACCATCTAAGGGGGGCGCCACTGAAGCTTTCTTT.